What follows are 22 T cell receptor beta chains derived from one specimen sequenced in a study of cytomegalovirus exposure and HLA in healthy donors. A multiplex PCR was run with 60 Vbeta primers and 13 Jbeta primers. Profiling relied on immunoSEQ multiplex PCR, and the TCRdb table lists in-frame clones only, not all of them. The data show approximately 210,000 clones, with 87% seen just once and 1.3% held by the top ten. The sample taken for sequencing was PBMCs. All receptors come from a man aged 25 to 40 in good health and CMV-seronegative.

A note on this clone: A junction boundary mismatches the germline segment, possibly from a read error. This chain uses TRBV4-2 with TRBJ2-7; 7 positions agree with TRBD1. This CDR3 contains 17 residues. Germline CDR1 reads LGHNA; CDR2 reads YNFKEQ. Here the CDR3 DNA reads TGTGCTAGCAGCCAAGAGTTGTCTGGACAGGCCCTCTACGAGCAGTACTTC. It translates to CASSQELSGQALYEQYF.

The gene calls are TRBV27 and TRBJ2-2, with D perhaps matching TRBD1 (6 bases). CDR1 and CDR2 (germline): MNHEY, SMNVEV (reference sequence). Between the trimmed V and J ends, which lost 6 bases and 0 bases, there was a span of 11 bases. This CDR3 region has 15 residues. DNA for the CDR3: TGTGCCAGCAGCTACCGACAGGCGAACACCGGGGAGCTGTTTTTT. This encodes CASSYRQANTGELFF.

The chain is built from TRBV27 and TRBJ1-1; D unclear. The germline gives CDR1 MNHEY, CDR2 SMNVEV (reference sequence). The CDR3 has 13 residues. Between the trimmed V and J ends, which lost 4 bases and 2 bases, there was a span of 8 bases. CDR3 bases: TGTGCCAGCAGTTACAGAGTAAACACTGAAGCTTTCTTT. Translated, it gives CASSYRVNTEAFF.

This chain joins TRBV28 and TRBJ2-3; D might be TRBD2 (5 bases). There are 16 residues in the CDR3. V dropped 2 bases and J dropped 4 bases, with 16 bases sitting between them. Germline-derived CDR1 and CDR2 are MDHEN and SYDVKM. CDR3 coding DNA: TGTGCCAGCAGTTTAAGGGATCTGAGGGCGGCAGATACGCAGTATTTT. This sequence encodes CASSLRDLRAADTQYF.

The chain uses TRBV4-3 and TRBJ1-1; D call uncertain. Trimming removed 4 bases at V and 3 bases at J, with 9 bases between. The CDR3 sequence is 13 residues long. Germline V gene sequence: CDR1 LGHNA, CDR2 YSLEER. The CDR3 bases are TGCGCCAGCAGCCTTGGTGCAGACACTGAAGCTTTCTTT. Translated, it gives CASSLGADTEAFF.

The CDR3 DNA reads TGTGCCAGCTCCAACAGGGTCCCCGATACGCAGTATTTT. Its protein is CASSNRVPDTQYF. The rearrangement uses TRBV2 and TRBJ2-3; tentative D call: TRBD1 (6 bases). CDR3 size: 13 residues. V dropped 8 bases and J dropped 6 bases, with 15 bases sitting between them. Germline assignment: CDR1 SNHLY and CDR2 FYNNEI. Using reference TRBV2 and TRBJ2-3 for the parts outside the CDR3, the full variable domain is EPEVTQTPSHQVTQMGQEVILRCVPISNHLYFYWYRQILGQKVEFLVSFYNNEISEKSEIFDDQFSVERPDGSNFTLKIRSTKLEDSAMYFCASSNRVPDTQYFGPGTRLTVL.

J is TRBJ2-7 and V is TRBV2, with a weak D call TRBD2 (5 bases). The CDR3 extends over 13 amino acids. The V end lost 7 bases, the J end lost 1 base, and 11 bases lay between the germline ends. Germline V gene data show CDR1 as SNHLY and CDR2 as FYNNEI. Here the CDR3 DNA reads TGTGCCAGCATCGGAGGCAGATCCTACGAGCAGTACTTC. It specifies CASIGGRSYEQYF.

The chain employs TRBV5-6 and TRBJ1-4; D uncertain. Trimming took 0 bases from V and 7 from J, leaving 7 bases between them. This CDR3 has 13 amino acids. Germline CDR1 and CDR2: SGHDT and YYEEEE. Here the CDR3 DNA reads TGTGCCAGCAGCTTGGCGGGGAGTGAAAAACTGTTTTTT. This sequence encodes CASSLAGSEKLFF. Using reference TRBV5-6 and TRBJ1-4 for the parts outside the CDR3, the full variable domain is DAGVTQSPTHLIKTRGQQVTLRCSPKSGHDTVSWYQQALGQGPQFIFQYYEEEERQRGNFPDRFSGHQFPNYSSELNVNALLLGDSALYLCASSLAGSEKLFFGSGTQLSVL.

This clone was detected only a few times. V and J are TRBV11-3 and TRBJ2-1; TRBD1 matches 7 bases. Losses at the gene ends were 1 base for V and 0 bases for J; bases not matched to a gene: 9. The germline V gene encodes CDR1 SGHNT and CDR2 YENEEA. CDR3 length: 18 amino acids. CDR3 region: CASSLGPGQRSSYNEQFF. The DNA of the CDR3 is TGTGCCAGCAGCTTAGGCCCGGGACAGCGGAGCTCCTACAATGAGCAGTTCTTC.

This chain joins TRBV6-5 and TRBJ2-7; weak D call: TRBD2 (6 bases). CDR3 length: 14 amino acids. The V gene lost 6 bases and the J gene lost 0 bases, with 12 bases spanning the gap. Germline CDR1 and CDR2: MNHEY and SVGAGI. The CDR3 region has the DNA TGTGCCAGCAGCCCCGACGGGGGCTCCTACGAGCAGTACTTC. Protein product: CASSPDGGSYEQYF.

The chain has TRBV7-6 and TRBJ2-4, with 8 nucleotides matching TRBD1. Germline CDR1 SGHVS, CDR2 FNYEAQ. The trim removed 0 bases at V and 8 bases at J, leaving 3 bases unmatched. The CDR3 consists of 14 residues. In DNA form, the CDR3 reads TGTGCCAGCAGCTTAGCCCAGGGGGCTTACATTCAGTACTTC. Its protein product is CASSLAQGAYIQYF.

The chain recombines TRBV12-5 with TRBJ2-1; TRBD2 matches at 7 bases. Losses at the gene ends were 5 bases for V and 8 bases for J; bases not matched to a gene: 12. Germline assignment: CDR1 LGHNT and CDR2 FRNRAP. This CDR3 spans 15 amino acids. The CDR3 bases are TGTGCTAGTGGTCCGCCGAGGCCACGGGGGGATGAGCAGTTCTTC. Its translation is CASGPPRPRGDEQFF.

The rearrangement joins TRBV27 to TRBJ1-6, with D tentatively TRBD1 (6 bases). V was clipped by 8 bases and J by 3 bases, with 8 bases between them. The CDR3 contains 13 residues. Per germline, CDR1 MNHEY and CDR2 SMNVEV (reference sequence). For the CDR3, the DNA is TGTGCCAGCTCAGGGGTCTATAATTCACCCCTCCACTTT. Its translation is CASSGVYNSPLHF.

V and J are TRBV18 and TRBJ2-7, with no clear D. This CDR3 region has 14 residues. V dropped 3 bases and J dropped 0 bases, with 9 bases sitting between them. The germline V gene has CDR1 KGHSH and CDR2 LQKENI. This CDR3 reads CASSPPGYSYEQYF. CDR3 in DNA: TGTGCCAGCTCACCCCCAGGCTACTCCTACGAGCAGTACTTC. Full variable domain (rest looked up from reference TRBV18 and TRBJ2-7): NAGVMQNPRHLVRRRGQEARLRCSPMKGHSHVYWYRQLPEEGLKFMVYLQKENIIDESGMPKERFSAEFPKEGPSILRIQQVVRGDSAAYFCASSPPGYSYEQYFGPGTRLTVT.

The chain has TRBV7-2 and TRBJ2-3, with 9 bases that match TRBD2. Germline V CDR1 and CDR2: SGHTA, FQGNSA. Trimming removed 4 bases from V and 4 bases from J; junction bases left unmatched: 6. The CDR3 loop spans 15 amino acids. CDR3 amino acids: CASSSSGGIADTQYF. CDR3 DNA sequence: TGTGCCAGCAGCTCCAGCGGGGGGATAGCAGATACGCAGTATTTT.

The chain is built from TRBV6-5 and TRBJ1-5; 7 bases are shared with TRBD1. This CDR3 is 13 amino acids long. Losses at the gene ends were 6 bases for V and 2 bases for J; bases not matched to a gene: 1. In germline, CDR1 is MNHEY, CDR2 SVGAGI. Written as DNA, the CDR3 is TGTGCCAGCAGGCAGGGGGGCAATCAGCCCCAGCATTTT. As protein: CASRQGGNQPQHF.

The genes are TRBV18 and TRBJ1-5, with a possible D match to TRBD1 (5 bases). V was pared by 5 bases and J by 4 bases, with 24 bases between. Germline V gene sequence: CDR1 KGHSH, CDR2 LQKENI. This CDR3 is built from 18 residues. CDR3 in DNA: TGTGCCAGCTCATCGTATCACCGGGGACTCGGGGGAAATCAGCCCCAGCATTTT. This gives the protein CASSSYHRGLGGNQPQHF.

This rearrangement joins TRBV7-2 to TRBJ2-3, with 15 nucleotides matching TRBD2. With 5 bases clipped from V and 3 bases from J, the junction kept 6 bases outside the gene matches. From germline, CDR1 is SGHTA and CDR2 FQGNSA. This CDR3 has 17 residues. CDR3 in amino acids: CASSPRTSGGATDTQYF. CDR3 DNA sequence: TGTGCCAGCAGCCCAAGGACTAGCGGGGGGGCAACAGATACGCAGTATTTT.

The genes are TRBV28 and TRBJ1-3; perhaps TRBD1 as D (5 bases). V lost 6 bases to trimming and J lost 0 bases, with 12 bases between them. Germline V gene data show CDR1 as MDHEN and CDR2 as SYDVKM. This CDR3 spans 15 amino acids. For the CDR3, the DNA is TGTGCCAGCAGCAAGGGGTTTAGCTCTGGAAACACCATATATTTT. This encodes CASSKGFSSGNTIYF.

The chain has TRBV6-1 and TRBJ2-2; 7 bases fit TRBD2. The CDR3 is 15 residues long. J lost 2 bases, V lost 7 bases, and 7 bases had no gene match. Germline loops: CDR1 MNHNS, CDR2 SASEGT. The CDR3 reads CASIEVAGNTGELFF. Here the CDR3 DNA reads TGTGCCAGCATTGAGGTAGCGGGTAACACCGGGGAGCTGTTTTTT.

This clone was seen once. V is TRBV5-4 and J is TRBJ2-2; 9 nucleotides match TRBD2. This CDR3 contains 17 residues. CDR1 and CDR2 (germline): SGHNT, YYREEE (reference sequence). The trim removed 4 bases at V and 5 bases at J, leaving 12 bases unmatched. CDR3 nucleotides: TGTGCCAGCAGCCTAGGATTCGCGGGGGGGCGTACCGGGGAGCTGTTTTTT. Its protein is CASSLGFAGGRTGELFF.

This sequence joins TRBV27 and TRBJ2-2; maybe TRBD1 (6 bases). The CDR3 is 14 residues long. Trimming left V 6 bases short and J 4 bases short, with 12 bases between. Germline CDR1 and CDR2: MNHEY and SMNVEV (reference sequence). The CDR3 loop reads CASREQGFTGELFF. Here the CDR3 DNA reads TGTGCCAGCAGAGAACAGGGATTCACCGGGGAGCTGTTTTTT.